The TCR beta chain under discussion was sequenced for a study of patients and donors after allogeneic stem cell transplantation. TCRdb re-called the RT-PCR reads with MiXCR, one entry per CDR3 protein. Altogether approximately 200,000 distinct CDR3 sequences are present, around two fifths being singletons, with the ten largest covering 33%. This clonotype was counted only a few times. Sequenced: blood, either unsorted or a sorted T cell fraction (not recorded which). The sequence was obtained from a human donor who was either an allogeneic HSCT recipient or a stem cell or donor lymphocyte infusion donor (not recorded which). It is not recorded whose cells these are; they may come from a transplant donor.

The CDR3 reads CSVESLGQDAGYGYTF. Written as DNA, the CDR3 is TGCAGCGTTGAATCCCTAGGACAGGATGCAGGCTATGGCTACACCTTC. The chain couples TRBV29-1 to TRBJ1-2, with TRBD1 matching 7 bases. Unmatched junction bases numbered 13, after V lost 2 bases and J lost 4 bases. The CDR3 has 16 amino acids. The V gene's germline CDR1 is SQVTM and CDR2 ANQGSEA.